The text below deals with one T cell receptor beta chain. These data come from a study of T-cell memory formation after mild COVID-19. Overall study: The two donors had largely donor-specific TCR clusters.

TCRdb re-called the 5' RACE reads with MiXCR, one entry per CDR3 protein. The sample has 350,000 to 500,000 distinct CDR3 sequences, 20% to 30% seen once. The V gene lost 2 bases and the J gene lost 1 base, with 11 bases spanning the gap. Germline V gene data show CDR1 as KGHSH and CDR2 as LQKENI. The CDR3 is 15 amino acids. The J gene is TRBJ1-1, the V gene TRBV18, with D unclear. The TCR comes from an adult woman who had mild COVID-19 (a few samples of this study predate the infection). Cell type and time point are not known. Sample: PBMCs or a T cell subset sorted from them (not recorded which). The CDR3 DNA follows: TGTGCCAGCTCACCAGGGATAGGGAGGAACACTGAAGCTTTCTTT. This codes for CASSPGIGRNTEAFF.